The 8 T cell receptor beta chains presented below share a single source sample, sequenced in a study of blood T cell repertoires in COVID-19. Some clones are missing from TCRdb's copy, which holds only in-frame ones; the method was immunoSEQ multiplex PCR. The sample records about 100,000 clones, around four fifths being singletons. The sample was peripheral blood. The receptors stem from a human donor in a cohort sampled during active COVID-19.

This clone appeared a few times. The gene calls are TRBV30 and TRBJ2-1; a weak D match, TRBD2 (5 bases). The CDR3 length is 13 residues. The V gene's germline CDR1 is GTSNPN and CDR2 SVGIG (reference sequence). Trimming cost V 4 bases and J 5 bases, with 12 bases left between them. The CDR3 nucleotides are TGTGCCTGGACAAGAGAGGGAAACAATGAGCAGTTCTTC. Its protein is CAWTREGNNEQFF.

This sequence joins TRBV5-1 and TRBJ2-5, with 9 nucleotides matching TRBD1. The V and J ends lost 0 bases and 4 bases, in that order; junction bases with no gene match: 4. Germline V gives CDR1 SGHRS, CDR2 YFSETQ. This CDR3 is 15 amino acids long. This CDR3 is CASSLGSTGGETQYF. The CDR3 DNA follows: TGCGCCAGCAGCTTGGGGTCGACAGGGGGAGAGACCCAGTACTTC.

V usage is TRBV19 and J usage is TRBJ1-5, with 10 nucleotides matching TRBD1. J lost 1 base, V lost 1 base, and 7 bases had no gene match. The length of the CDR3 is 18 residues. Germline CDR1 and CDR2: LNHDA and SQIVND (reference sequence). The CDR3 DNA reads TGTGCCAGTAGTATAGGGGACAGGGGAAGTCGGAGCAATCAGCCCCAGCATTTT. Encoded protein: CASSIGDRGSRSNQPQHF.

This clone has a handful of counts. This chain uses TRBV7-9 with TRBJ1-3; D perhaps matches TRBD1 (5 bases). The CDR3 has 16 residues. The germline CDR1 and CDR2 sequences are SEHNR and FQNEAQ (reference sequence). With 1 base removed from V and 0 bases from J, the gap between germline ends came to 10 bases. CDR3 in amino acids: CASSLGVRDSGNTIYF. For the CDR3, the DNA is TGTGCCAGCAGCTTAGGAGTCAGGGACTCTGGAAACACCATATATTTT.

The gene calls are TRBV5-4 and TRBJ1-2; D unclear. Looked up from germline, CDR1 is SGHNT and CDR2 is YYREEE (reference sequence). This CDR3 spans 13 amino acids. The ends were cut back, 4 bases at V and 1 base at J, with 8 bases in the middle. The CDR3 DNA follows: TGTGCCAGCAGCAAACAGAATAACTATGGCTACACCTTC. Residues: CASSKQNNYGYTF.

The V and J genes are TRBV19 and TRBJ1-2, with 8 bases lining up with TRBD1. Germline CDR1 LNHDA, CDR2 SQIVND (reference sequence). The junction had 13 bases not matched to a gene; V was cut back by 5 bases and J by 2 bases. The CDR3 extends over 17 amino acids. This chain's CDR3 is CASSSTSQGAQNYGYTF. CDR3 DNA sequence: TGTGCCAGTAGTTCGACCTCGCAGGGGGCCCAAAACTATGGCTACACCTTC.

V and J are TRBV18 and TRBJ1-1; a possible D gene is TRBD1 (5 bases). Germline lookup yields CDR1 KGHSH and CDR2 LQKENI. V was cut by 3 bases and J by 4 bases, with 12 bases left in between. The CDR3 is made up of 14 amino acids. CDR3 coding DNA: TGTGCCAGCTCACCCCCCGGACAACTCACTGAAGCTTTCTTT. Translation: CASSPPGQLTEAFF.

This clone was found a few times. This chain connects TRBV3-1 (or the pseudogene TRBV3-2) to TRBJ2-1, with TRBD2 matching 8 bases. Losses at the gene ends were 1 base for V and 7 bases for J; bases not matched to a gene: 6. There are 15 residues in the CDR3. Per germline, CDR1 LGHDT and CDR2 YNNKEL (reference sequence). CDR3 nucleotide sequence: TGTGCCAGCAGCCAAGCAGTCGGGGGGGCGAATGAGCAGTTCTTC. Amino acids: CASSQAVGGANEQFF.